The present TCR beta chain was sequenced within a study of OX40 agonist ivuxolimab in advanced cancers. The V end lost 6 bases, the J end lost 0 bases, and 6 bases lay between the germline ends. Germline lookup yields CDR1 MNHEY and CDR2 SVGAGI. CDR3 length: 13 amino acids. Points from the study as a whole: In CD8+ T cells, expanded clones were on average more numerous than in CD4+.

Method: immunoSEQ multiplex PCR; TCRdb's copy keeps in-frame clones and lacks some. The sample lists roughly 50,000 clones; around 84% were seen once. Comments on this clone: The antigen is not known.

This receptor was obtained from an adult with an advanced solid tumor such as melanoma, head and neck, liver or kidney cancer. J is TRBJ1-3 and V is TRBV6-5; D remains unclear. Sequences were derived from CD4+ or CD8+ T cells sorted from blood, sampled in a trial of the OX40 agonist ivuxolimab. In DNA form, the CDR3 reads TGTGCCAGCAGCCCCCCCTCTGGAAACACCATATATTTT. Translated, it gives CASSPPSGNTIYF.